A selection of T cell receptor beta chains follows, all from one sample in a study of T-cell memory formation after mild COVID-19. TCRdb re-called the 5' RACE reads through MiXCR, storing one row per CDR3 protein. The sample comprises roughly 400,000 distinct CDR3 sequences, 20% to 30% of which are singletons, and around 9% rests with the top ten. The sample was PBMCs or a T cell subset sorted from them (not recorded which). These receptors all stem from an adult woman who had mild COVID-19 (a few samples of this study predate the infection). Cell type and time point are not known. Both conserved end residues are part of each CDR3. Each record gives: clone size, V gene, J gene, D gene, CDR3 protein, CDR3 DNA. A D gene is named only where the DNA matches it firmly. The size field is filled for only some rows; it gives once, few, many or a size class.

clone_size: -; v_call: TRBV6-5; j_call: TRBJ2-2; d_call: -; cdr3_aa: CASSYFALEASRRGLGELFF; cdr3_nt: TGTGCCAGCAGTTACTTCGCCCTCGAAGCCAGCAGGAGGGGTCTTGGGGAGCTGTTTTTT
clone_size: -; v_call: TRBV15; j_call: TRBJ2-7; d_call: TRBD1; cdr3_aa: CATSSPGQGSYEQYF; cdr3_nt: TGTGCCACCAGCAGCCCGGGACAGGGCTCCTACGAGCAGTACTTC
clone_size: -; v_call: TRBV6-6; j_call: TRBJ2-3; d_call: TRBD2; cdr3_aa: CASSYSVTSGGSADTQYF; cdr3_nt: TGTGCCAGCAGTTACTCGGTTACTAGCGGGGGGTCGGCAGATACGCAGTATTTT
clone_size: -; v_call: TRBV6-5; j_call: TRBJ2-1; d_call: TRBD2; cdr3_aa: CASSSLAGRMGNEQFF; cdr3_nt: TGTGCCAGCAGTTCATTAGCGGGAAGAATGGGAAATGAGCAGTTCTTC
clone_size: -; v_call: TRBV12-3/TRBV12-4; j_call: TRBJ2-1; d_call: TRBD2; cdr3_aa: CASSLLAGGPEGTQYNEQFF; cdr3_nt: TGTGCCAGCAGTTTACTAGCGGGAGGGCCTGAGGGTACGCAGTACAATGAGCAGTTCTTC
clone_size: -; v_call: TRBV7-9; j_call: TRBJ2-3; d_call: -; cdr3_aa: CASSLSSFRDSTDTQYF; cdr3_nt: TGTGCCAGCAGCTTATCAAGTTTCCGAGACAGCACAGATACGCAGTATTTT
clone_size: few; v_call: TRBV20-1; j_call: TRBJ2-3; d_call: -; cdr3_aa: CSARGAGTDTQYF; cdr3_nt: TGCAGTGCTAGAGGGGCCGGGACAGATACGCAGTATTTT
clone_size: -; v_call: TRBV9; j_call: TRBJ2-2; d_call: -; cdr3_aa: CASSVGTSGELFF; cdr3_nt: TGTGCCAGCAGCGTTGGGACATCCGGGGAGCTGTTTTTT
clone_size: many; v_call: TRBV4-1; j_call: TRBJ1-1; d_call: -; cdr3_aa: CASSQDRDNTEAFF; cdr3_nt: TGCGCCAGCAGCCAAGACAGGGATAACACTGAAGCTTTCTTT
clone_size: few; v_call: TRBV5-1; j_call: TRBJ1-2; d_call: -; cdr3_aa: CASSLGYRDYGYTF; cdr3_nt: TGCGCCAGCAGCTTGGGGTACAGGGACTATGGCTACACCTTC
clone_size: few; v_call: TRBV24-1; j_call: TRBJ2-1; d_call: -; cdr3_aa: CATSDGSFSYNEQFF; cdr3_nt: TGTGCCACCAGTGACGGGAGTTTCTCCTACAATGAGCAGTTCTTC
clone_size: few; v_call: TRBV12-3/TRBV12-4; j_call: TRBJ1-5; d_call: -; cdr3_aa: CASSPGSGQGGQPQHF; cdr3_nt: TGTGCCAGCAGCCCTGGATCGGGTCAGGGCGGTCAGCCCCAGCATTTT
clone_size: few; v_call: TRBV9; j_call: TRBJ1-2; d_call: -; cdr3_aa: CASSALGSYGYTF; cdr3_nt: TGTGCCAGCAGCGCACTCGGGAGCTATGGCTACACCTTC
clone_size: few; v_call: TRBV6-5; j_call: TRBJ1-1; d_call: TRBD1; cdr3_aa: CASSRDREGMNTEAFF; cdr3_nt: TGTGCCAGCAGCCGAGACAGGGAAGGGATGAACACTGAAGCTTTCTTT
clone_size: -; v_call: TRBV5-6; j_call: TRBJ1-4; d_call: -; cdr3_aa: CASSFLGGSDNEKLFF; cdr3_nt: TGTGCCAGCAGCTTTTTAGGGGGATCCGATAATGAAAAACTGTTTTTT
clone_size: few; v_call: TRBV7-9; j_call: TRBJ2-1; d_call: -; cdr3_aa: CASSLVRAPDNEQFF; cdr3_nt: TGTGCCAGCAGCCTCGTAAGAGCGCCCGACAATGAGCAGTTCTTC
clone_size: -; v_call: TRBV7-2; j_call: TRBJ2-1; d_call: -; cdr3_aa: CASSLARRQEQFF; cdr3_nt: TGTGCCAGCAGCTTAGCGCGGCGTCAAGAGCAGTTCTTC
clone_size: -; v_call: TRBV6-5; j_call: TRBJ1-2; d_call: -; cdr3_aa: CARQGRGREGYTF; cdr3_nt: TGTGCCCGTCAGGGTCGGGGGCGCGAGGGCTACACCTTC
clone_size: few; v_call: TRBV11-2; j_call: TRBJ2-1; d_call: TRBD2; cdr3_aa: CASSRTSNEQFF; cdr3_nt: TGTGCCAGCAGCCGGACTAGCAATGAGCAGTTCTTC
clone_size: -; v_call: TRBV7-9; j_call: TRBJ2-7; d_call: -; cdr3_aa: CASSLGGQRNEQYF; cdr3_nt: TGTGCCAGCAGCTTAGGAGGCCAACGCAACGAGCAGTACTTC
clone_size: many; v_call: TRBV7-2; j_call: TRBJ2-7; d_call: TRBD1; cdr3_aa: CASSLAGTGGGYEQYF; cdr3_nt: TGTGCCAGCAGCTTAGCCGGGACAGGGGGCGGTTACGAGCAGTACTTC
clone_size: once; v_call: TRBV11-2; j_call: TRBJ2-3; d_call: -; cdr3_aa: CASSLYTSPGSLTDTQYF; cdr3_nt: TGTGCCAGCAGCTTATATACCTCGCCCGGGTCCCTCACAGATACGCAGTATTTT
clone_size: -; v_call: TRBV30; j_call: TRBJ1-4; d_call: -; cdr3_aa: CAWGTENEKLFF; cdr3_nt: TGTGCCTGGGGGACGGAAAATGAAAAACTGTTTTTT
clone_size: -; v_call: TRBV7-3; j_call: TRBJ1-1; d_call: -; cdr3_aa: CASSRKANTEAFF; cdr3_nt: TGTGCCAGCAGCCGTAAGGCGAACACTGAAGCTTTCTTT
clone_size: few; v_call: TRBV15; j_call: TRBJ2-2; d_call: TRBD2; cdr3_aa: CATNSWEGLNTGELFF; cdr3_nt: TGTGCCACCAATTCGTGGGAGGGTTTGAACACCGGGGAGCTGTTTTTT
clone_size: few; v_call: TRBV25-1; j_call: TRBJ2-2; d_call: -; cdr3_aa: CASTPGQNTGELFF; cdr3_nt: TGTGCCAGCACCCCGGGACAGAACACCGGGGAGCTGTTTTTT
clone_size: few; v_call: TRBV4-1; j_call: TRBJ1-1; d_call: -; cdr3_aa: CASSQEVQNTEAFF; cdr3_nt: TGCGCCAGCAGCCAAGAGGTTCAGAACACTGAAGCTTTCTTT
clone_size: many; v_call: TRBV7-3; j_call: TRBJ2-1; d_call: TRBD1; cdr3_aa: CASSETGGQPTEQFF; cdr3_nt: TGTGCCAGCAGCGAAACAGGGGGCCAACCCACTGAGCAGTTCTTC
clone_size: -; v_call: TRBV27; j_call: TRBJ1-5; d_call: TRBD1; cdr3_aa: CASSPGGVGNQPQHF; cdr3_nt: TGTGCCAGCAGCCCAGGGGGCGTAGGCAATCAGCCCCAGCATTTT
clone_size: -; v_call: TRBV7-9; j_call: TRBJ2-3; d_call: TRBD2; cdr3_aa: CASSLIRGGLPNTQYF; cdr3_nt: TGTGCCAGCAGCTTAATACGCGGGGGGCTCCCGAATACGCAGTATTTT
clone_size: -; v_call: TRBV30; j_call: TRBJ2-1; d_call: -; cdr3_aa: CAWSVRSPYNEQFF; cdr3_nt: TGTGCCTGGAGTGTAAGGTCCCCCTACAATGAGCAGTTCTTC
clone_size: -; v_call: TRBV3-1; j_call: TRBJ2-1; d_call: -; cdr3_aa: CASSQDSMEQFF; cdr3_nt: TGTGCCAGCAGCCAAGATTCTATGGAGCAGTTCTTC
clone_size: few; v_call: TRBV6-5; j_call: TRBJ1-2; d_call: TRBD1; cdr3_aa: CASSRQLQGGYGYTF; cdr3_nt: TGTGCCAGCAGCCGCCAGCTCCAGGGGGGCTATGGCTACACCTTC
clone_size: few; v_call: TRBV20-1; j_call: TRBJ2-7; d_call: TRBD2; cdr3_aa: CSARELGTSGSREQYF; cdr3_nt: TGCAGTGCTAGAGAACTCGGGACTAGCGGGAGCCGCGAGCAGTACTTC
clone_size: few; v_call: TRBV5-1; j_call: TRBJ2-3; d_call: -; cdr3_aa: CASSLVAESTNTQYF; cdr3_nt: TGCGCCAGCAGCTTGGTAGCGGAATCCACGAATACGCAGTATTTT
clone_size: -; v_call: TRBV21-1; j_call: TRBJ1-1; d_call: -; cdr3_aa: CASSKGIWTGGEAFF; cdr3_nt: TGTGCCAGCAGCAAAGGAATTTGGACAGGCGGTGAAGCTTTCTTT
clone_size: -; v_call: TRBV29-1; j_call: TRBJ1-2; d_call: TRBD1; cdr3_aa: CSVGQGSYGYTF; cdr3_nt: TGCAGCGTAGGACAGGGGAGCTATGGCTACACCTTC
clone_size: few; v_call: TRBV2; j_call: TRBJ2-1; d_call: TRBD2; cdr3_aa: CASSELAGHNEQFF; cdr3_nt: TGTGCCAGCAGTGAACTAGCGGGGCACAATGAGCAGTTCTTC
clone_size: few; v_call: TRBV9; j_call: TRBJ2-7; d_call: -; cdr3_aa: CASSGEFTYEQYF; cdr3_nt: TGTGCCAGCAGCGGGGAGTTCACCTACGAGCAGTACTTC
clone_size: -; v_call: TRBV9; j_call: TRBJ1-1; d_call: -; cdr3_aa: CASSADHLEAFF; cdr3_nt: TGTGCCAGCAGCGCGGACCACCTCGAAGCTTTCTTT
clone_size: -; v_call: TRBV20-1; j_call: TRBJ2-7; d_call: -; cdr3_aa: CSALQGGSNYEQYF; cdr3_nt: TGCAGTGCTTTACAGGGAGGGTCGAACTACGAGCAGTACTTC
clone_size: many; v_call: TRBV6-5; j_call: TRBJ2-1; d_call: -; cdr3_aa: CASSPSMLVSYNEQFF; cdr3_nt: TGTGCCAGCAGTCCCTCCATGTTAGTCTCCTACAATGAGCAGTTCTTC
clone_size: -; v_call: TRBV12-3/TRBV12-4; j_call: TRBJ2-1; d_call: -; cdr3_aa: CASSIDRYNEQFF; cdr3_nt: TGTGCCAGCAGTATCGACAGGTACAATGAGCAGTTCTTC
clone_size: -; v_call: TRBV7-6; j_call: TRBJ2-1; d_call: -; cdr3_aa: CASSFMDNGDNEQFF; cdr3_nt: TGTGCCAGCAGTTTCATGGACAACGGCGACAATGAGCAGTTCTTC
clone_size: -; v_call: TRBV7-6; j_call: TRBJ2-7; d_call: -; cdr3_aa: CASLTPQWPYEQYF; cdr3_nt: TGTGCCAGCTTAACCCCTCAGTGGCCCTACGAGCAGTACTTC
clone_size: -; v_call: TRBV6-1; j_call: TRBJ1-2; d_call: -; cdr3_aa: CASSENTVRRAGYTF; cdr3_nt: TGTGCCAGCAGTGAAAATACCGTCAGGCGGGCTGGCTACACCTTC
clone_size: -; v_call: TRBV15; j_call: TRBJ2-5; d_call: -; cdr3_aa: CATSRDGVPLQETQYF; cdr3_nt: TGTGCCACCAGCAGAGATGGAGTCCCCCTCCAAGAGACCCAGTACTTC
clone_size: few; v_call: TRBV7-7; j_call: TRBJ2-2; d_call: -; cdr3_aa: CASSLPGDTGELFF; cdr3_nt: TGTGCTAGCAGCTTACCGGGGGACACCGGGGAGCTGTTTTTT
clone_size: few; v_call: TRBV24-1; j_call: TRBJ1-6; d_call: -; cdr3_aa: CATSRDRNSPLHF; cdr3_nt: TGTGCCACCAGCCGGGATAGAAATTCACCCCTCCACTTT
clone_size: -; v_call: TRBV2; j_call: TRBJ2-1; d_call: -; cdr3_aa: CASSQKGLAIDEQFF; cdr3_nt: TGTGCCAGCAGTCAAAAAGGGCTAGCGATCGATGAGCAGTTCTTC
clone_size: few; v_call: TRBV20-1; j_call: TRBJ2-1; d_call: -; cdr3_aa: CSARTGAAGYNEQFF; cdr3_nt: TGCAGTGCTAGAACCGGAGCGGCGGGGTACAATGAGCAGTTCTTC
clone_size: -; v_call: TRBV20-1; j_call: TRBJ2-1; d_call: TRBD2; cdr3_aa: CSASHPGRVHHEQFF; cdr3_nt: TGCAGTGCTAGCCACCCGGGGAGGGTACACCATGAGCAGTTCTTC
clone_size: few; v_call: TRBV7-2; j_call: TRBJ1-4; d_call: TRBD1; cdr3_aa: CASSSQGADEKLFF; cdr3_nt: TGTGCCAGCAGCTCACAGGGGGCGGATGAAAAACTGTTTTTT
clone_size: medium-sized; v_call: TRBV5-1; j_call: TRBJ2-7; d_call: -; cdr3_aa: CASSLEPESYEQYF; cdr3_nt: TGCGCCAGCAGCTTGGAGCCGGAGTCCTACGAGCAGTACTTC
clone_size: -; v_call: TRBV10-3; j_call: TRBJ2-5; d_call: -; cdr3_aa: CAISESESRETQYF; cdr3_nt: TGTGCCATCAGTGAGTCAGAAAGTCGGGAGACCCAGTACTTC